This TCR beta chain was observed in a study of CD8+ T cells in alopecia areata. RNA extraction was followed by reverse transcription into cDNA, which acted as the sequencing template. TCRdb's copy holds only in-frame clones and misses some; the assay was immunoSEQ multiplex PCR. The data hold some 170,000 clones, with 59% observed a single time. Germline V gene data show CDR1 as SNHLY and CDR2 as FYNNEI. J gave up 5 bases and V 8 bases, and 18 bases lay outside the gene matches. CDR3 length: 17 amino acids. In this sample, this clone turned up a few times. The V gene is TRBV2, the J gene TRBJ1-1; 9 bases map to TRBD1. This TCR derives from a human donor with alopecia areata. The sample consisted of CD4+ T cells sorted from blood, taken at week 0. CDR3 loop: CASEKLSPGQGKTEAFF. CDR3 in DNA: TGTGCCAGCGAAAAACTATCGCCGGGACAGGGAAAGACTGAAGCTTTCTTT.